This T cell receptor (beta chain) was sequenced in a study of CD8+CD57+ T cells in acquired aplastic anemia. Patients included in sequencing had previously demonstrated CD8+CD57+ cell expansion by flow cytometry. A severe acquired aplastic anemia diagnosis applied to all patients. Genomic DNA templated the TCR beta VDJ and CDR3 profiling. TCRdb reanalysed the reads using MiXCR and keeps one entry per CDR3 protein. The sample has hundreds of thousands of distinct CDR3 sequences, about three fifths seen once. Germline loops: CDR1 DFQATT, CDR2 SNEGSKA (reference sequence). V was shortened by 3 bases and J by 2 bases, with 14 bases between the two germline ends. The length of the CDR3 is 14 residues. Regarding this clonotype: No antigen is known for it.

Study-level results: Patients versus controls showed no significant CD8+ Simpson's diversity difference. Overlapping CD8+ CDR3 repertoires of patients and controls contained some 30 shared sequences.

The chain is built from TRBV20-1 and TRBJ2-7; no firm D call. The TCR comes from a human donor with aplastic anemia. Sequenced input: sorted CD4+, CD8+, or CD8+CD57+ T cells (not recorded which) from PBMCs. In nucleotides, the CDR3 is TGCAGTGCTAGCCCCCCCCGAGACGCCTACGAGCAGTACTTC. Translating gives CSASPPRDAYEQYF.